The subject of this entry is one T cell receptor beta chain. Its antigen is not known. Though nominally healthy at sampling, donors likely had unrecorded immune exposures. This specimen belongs to a study of cytomegalovirus exposure and HLA in healthy donors. Study-level findings and limits: A missense DCLRE1C variant was associated with V- and J-gene trimming of TCR beta chains in a later analysis, and an independent cohort replicated the association. Several of the most significant clusters were apparently associated with common viral pathogens in a later analysis. Reported findings show TCR beta sequences accurately forecast HLA-A and HLA-B alleles in most subjects.

Germline CDR1 and CDR2: SGHDT and YYEEEE. Trimming cost V 7 bases and J 5 bases, with 12 bases left between them. The CDR3 runs to 12 residues. This PCR relied on a set of 60 Vbeta primers and 13 Jbeta primers. Assay: immunoSEQ multiplex PCR; the TCRdb copy retains only in-frame clones and omits some. Among around 75,000 clones, around 82% were seen once, and the ten largest hold roughly 3.5%. This TCR came from a man in his forties in good health and CMV-seronegative. V gene TRBV5-6 combines with J gene TRBJ1-2; D is possibly TRBD1 (6 bases). Specimen: PBMCs. This chain's CDR3 is CASLDRLYGYTF. CDR3 in DNA: TGTGCCAGCTTGGACAGACTTTATGGCTACACCTTC. The full variable domain, rest sourced from reference TRBV5-6 and TRBJ1-2, is DAGVTQSPTHLIKTRGQQVTLRCSPKSGHDTVSWYQQALGQGPQFIFQYYEEEERQRGNFPDRFSGHQFPNYSSELNVNALLLGDSALYLCASLDRLYGYTFGSGTRLTVV.